This T cell receptor beta chain was sequenced for a study of T cell repertoires in cytomegalovirus infection. This CDR3 comprises 14 residues. J was trimmed by 6 bases and V by 6 bases; bases with no gene match: 10. Per germline, CDR1 WSHSY and CDR2 SAAADI. Each CDR3 protein is one row after TCRdb ran MiXCR on the reads. Of fewer than 700,000 distinct CDR3 sequences listed, 20% to 25% are singletons. The clonotype originates from a human donor in good health (CMV status not recorded). Some clones in this sample may be carry-over from other donors' samples. The sequenced material came from CD8+ T cells from PBMCs. The V and J genes are TRBV10-2 and TRBJ1-1, with 7 bases lining up with TRBD1. The CDR3 spells CASRVPDRAPEAFF. CDR3 bases: TGCGCCAGCAGGGTCCCAGACAGGGCCCCTGAAGCTTTCTTT.